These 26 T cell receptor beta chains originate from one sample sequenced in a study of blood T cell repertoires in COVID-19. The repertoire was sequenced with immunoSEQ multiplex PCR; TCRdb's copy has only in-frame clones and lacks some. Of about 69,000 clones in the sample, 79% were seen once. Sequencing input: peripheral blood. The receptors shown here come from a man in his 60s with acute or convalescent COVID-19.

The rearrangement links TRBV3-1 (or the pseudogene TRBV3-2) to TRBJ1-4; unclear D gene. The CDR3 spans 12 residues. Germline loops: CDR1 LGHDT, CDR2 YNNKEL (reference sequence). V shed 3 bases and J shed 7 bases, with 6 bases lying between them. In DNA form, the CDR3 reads TGTGCCAGCAGCCAGAGATTTGAAAAACTGTTTTTT. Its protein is CASSQRFEKLFF.

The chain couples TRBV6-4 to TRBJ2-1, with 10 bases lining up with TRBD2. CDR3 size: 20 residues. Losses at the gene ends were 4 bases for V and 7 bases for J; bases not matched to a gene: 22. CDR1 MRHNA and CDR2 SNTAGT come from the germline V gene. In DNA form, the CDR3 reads TGTGCCAGCAGTGCAGACCGTGGGTGGTCAGCGGGGGGGCCAAGGAATGAGCAGTTCTTC. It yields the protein CASSADRGWSAGGPRNEQFF.

For the CDR3, the DNA is TGTGCCAGCAGCTCCAATTCCTACGAGCAGTACTTC. Encoded protein: CASSSNSYEQYF. The V gene is TRBV7-9, the J gene TRBJ2-7; no clear D gene. The CDR3 runs 12 residues. Trimming cost V 4 bases and J 1 base, with 5 bases left between them. Germline V CDR1 and CDR2: SEHNR, FQNEAQ (reference sequence).

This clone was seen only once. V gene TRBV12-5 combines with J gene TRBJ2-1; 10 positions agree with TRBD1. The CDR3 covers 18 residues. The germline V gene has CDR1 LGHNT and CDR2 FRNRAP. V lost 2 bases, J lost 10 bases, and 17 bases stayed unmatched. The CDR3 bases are TGTGCTAGTGGTTTGATTCCTGACGGATTGACAGGGGGCAGGGAGCAGTTCTTC. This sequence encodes CASGLIPDGLTGGREQFF.

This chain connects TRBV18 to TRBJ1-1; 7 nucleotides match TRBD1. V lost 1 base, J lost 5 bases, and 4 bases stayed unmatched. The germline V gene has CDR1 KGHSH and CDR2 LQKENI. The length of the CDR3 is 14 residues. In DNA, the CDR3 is TGTGCCAGCTCACCACAGACAGGGCGAACTGAAGCTTTCTTT. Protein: CASSPQTGRTEAFF.

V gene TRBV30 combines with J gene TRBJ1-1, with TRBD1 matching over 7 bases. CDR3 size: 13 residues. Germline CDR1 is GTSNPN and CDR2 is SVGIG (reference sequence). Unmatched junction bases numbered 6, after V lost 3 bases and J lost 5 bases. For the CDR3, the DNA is TGTGCCTGGAGAGAACAGGGGTCAACTGAAGCTTTCTTT. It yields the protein CAWREQGSTEAFF.

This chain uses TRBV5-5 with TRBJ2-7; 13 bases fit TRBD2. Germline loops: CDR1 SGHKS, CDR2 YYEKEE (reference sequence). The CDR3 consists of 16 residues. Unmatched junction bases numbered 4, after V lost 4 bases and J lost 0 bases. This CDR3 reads CASSPRTSGGSYEQYF. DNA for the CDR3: TGTGCCAGCAGCCCCAGGACTAGCGGGGGCTCCTACGAGCAGTACTTC.

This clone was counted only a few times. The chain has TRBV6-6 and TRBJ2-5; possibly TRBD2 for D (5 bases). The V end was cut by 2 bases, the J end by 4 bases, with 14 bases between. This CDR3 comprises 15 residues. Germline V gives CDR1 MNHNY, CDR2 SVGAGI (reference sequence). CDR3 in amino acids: CASSYRGQPGETQYF. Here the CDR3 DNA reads TGTGCCAGCAGTTACCGAGGGCAGCCGGGAGAGACCCAGTACTTC.

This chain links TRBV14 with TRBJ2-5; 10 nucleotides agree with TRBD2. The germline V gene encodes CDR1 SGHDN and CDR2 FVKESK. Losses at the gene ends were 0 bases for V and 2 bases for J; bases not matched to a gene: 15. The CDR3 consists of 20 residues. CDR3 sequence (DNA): TGTGCCAGCAGCCAAGAAGGCCGGCAGGGCCGGACTAGCGGACAAGAGACCCAGTACTTC. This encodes CASSQEGRQGRTSGQETQYF.

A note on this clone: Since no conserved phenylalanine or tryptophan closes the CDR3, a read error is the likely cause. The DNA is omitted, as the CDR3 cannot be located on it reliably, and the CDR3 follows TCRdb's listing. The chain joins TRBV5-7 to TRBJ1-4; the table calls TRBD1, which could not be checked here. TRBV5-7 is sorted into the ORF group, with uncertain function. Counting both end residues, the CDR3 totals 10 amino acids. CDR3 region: CASSLSGTRG.

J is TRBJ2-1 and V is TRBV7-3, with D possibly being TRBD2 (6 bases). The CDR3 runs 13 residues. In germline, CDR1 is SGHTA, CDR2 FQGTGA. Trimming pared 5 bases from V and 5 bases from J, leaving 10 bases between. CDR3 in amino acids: CASSGTYNNEQFF. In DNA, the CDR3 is TGTGCCAGCAGCGGGACTTATAACAATGAGCAGTTCTTC.

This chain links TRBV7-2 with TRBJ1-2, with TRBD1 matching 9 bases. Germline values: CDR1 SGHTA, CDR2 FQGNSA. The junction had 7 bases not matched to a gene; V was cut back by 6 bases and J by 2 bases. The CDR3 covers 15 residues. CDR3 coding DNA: TGTGCCAGCAGAACTAACAGGGGGCGGAACTATGGCTACACCTTC. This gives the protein CASRTNRGRNYGYTF.

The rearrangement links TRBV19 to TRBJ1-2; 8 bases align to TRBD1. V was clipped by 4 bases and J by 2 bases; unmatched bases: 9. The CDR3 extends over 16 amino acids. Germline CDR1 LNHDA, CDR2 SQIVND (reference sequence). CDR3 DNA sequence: TGTGCCAGTAGTACCACCCTGGGACAGGCGAACTATGGCTACACCTTC. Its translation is CASSTTLGQANYGYTF.

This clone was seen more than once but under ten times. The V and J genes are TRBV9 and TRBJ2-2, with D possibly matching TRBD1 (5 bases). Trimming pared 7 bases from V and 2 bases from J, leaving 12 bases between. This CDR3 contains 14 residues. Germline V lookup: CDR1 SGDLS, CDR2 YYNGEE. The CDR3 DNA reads TGTGCCAGCGAGTCACAGGCAAACACCGGGGAGCTGTTTTTT. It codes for CASESQANTGELFF.

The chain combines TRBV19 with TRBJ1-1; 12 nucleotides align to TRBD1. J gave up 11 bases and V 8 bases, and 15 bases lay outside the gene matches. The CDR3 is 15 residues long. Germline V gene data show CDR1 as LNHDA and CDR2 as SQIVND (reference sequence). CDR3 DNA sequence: TGTGCCAGTTCCCTGGGGGGGACAGGGGGCAATTGGGCTTTCTTT. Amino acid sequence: CASSLGGTGGNWAFF.

The CDR3 bases are TGTGCCAGCAGCCCGGCTTCCGGGACAGGGGACGAGCAGTACTTC. It yields the protein CASSPASGTGDEQYF. This chain links TRBV4-2 with TRBJ2-7; 10 positions agree with TRBD1. This CDR3 has 15 amino acids. After removal of 4 bases from V and 5 bases from J, the junction contained 8 bases not matched to a gene. Germline CDR1 LGHNA, CDR2 YNFKEQ.

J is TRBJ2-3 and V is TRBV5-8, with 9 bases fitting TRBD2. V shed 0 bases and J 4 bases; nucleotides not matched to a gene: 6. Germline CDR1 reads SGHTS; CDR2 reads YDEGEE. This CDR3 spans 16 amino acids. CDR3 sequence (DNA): TGTGCCAGCAGCTTGGATGGCGGGGGGGCCCCAGATACGCAGTATTTT. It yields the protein CASSLDGGGAPDTQYF.

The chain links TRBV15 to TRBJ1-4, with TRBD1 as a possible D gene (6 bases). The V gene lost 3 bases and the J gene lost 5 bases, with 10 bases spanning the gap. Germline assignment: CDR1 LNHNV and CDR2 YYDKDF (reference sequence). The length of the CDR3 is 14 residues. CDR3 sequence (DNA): TGTGCCACCAGCAGTGGGGGCTCCAATGAAAAACTGTTTTTT. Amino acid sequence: CATSSGGSNEKLFF.

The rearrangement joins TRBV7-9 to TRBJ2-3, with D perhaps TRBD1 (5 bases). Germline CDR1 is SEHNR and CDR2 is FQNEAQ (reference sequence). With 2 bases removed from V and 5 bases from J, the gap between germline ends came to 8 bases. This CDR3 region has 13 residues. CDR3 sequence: CASSLYTGDTQYF. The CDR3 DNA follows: TGTGCCAGCAGCTTATATACAGGAGATACGCAGTATTTT.

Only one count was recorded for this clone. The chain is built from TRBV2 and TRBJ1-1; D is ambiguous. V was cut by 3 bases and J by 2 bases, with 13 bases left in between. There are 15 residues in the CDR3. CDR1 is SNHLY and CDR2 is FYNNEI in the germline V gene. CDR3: CASSDRLISNTEAFF. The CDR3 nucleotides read TGTGCCAGCAGTGACAGACTCATCAGTAACACTGAAGCTTTCTTT.

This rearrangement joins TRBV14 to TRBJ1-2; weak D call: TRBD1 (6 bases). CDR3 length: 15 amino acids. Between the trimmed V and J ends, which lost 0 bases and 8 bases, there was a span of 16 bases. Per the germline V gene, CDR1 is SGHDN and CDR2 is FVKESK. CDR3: CASSQDLIDRRGYTF. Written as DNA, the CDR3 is TGTGCCAGCAGCCAAGATTTGATAGACAGGCGCGGCTACACCTTC. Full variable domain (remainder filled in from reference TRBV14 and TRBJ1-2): EAGVTQFPSHSVIEKGQTVTLRCDPISGHDNLYWYRRVMGKEIKFLLHFVKESKQDESGMPNNRFLAERTGGTYSTLKVQPAELEDSGVYFCASSQDLIDRRGYTFGSGTRLTVV.

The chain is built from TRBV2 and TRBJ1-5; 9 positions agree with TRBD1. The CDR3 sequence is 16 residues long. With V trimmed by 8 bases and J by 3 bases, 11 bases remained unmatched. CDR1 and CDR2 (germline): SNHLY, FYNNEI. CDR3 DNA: TGTGCCAGCGGGGACAGGGCCAGAGGGCCCAATCAGCCCCAGCATTTT. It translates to CASGDRARGPNQPQHF.

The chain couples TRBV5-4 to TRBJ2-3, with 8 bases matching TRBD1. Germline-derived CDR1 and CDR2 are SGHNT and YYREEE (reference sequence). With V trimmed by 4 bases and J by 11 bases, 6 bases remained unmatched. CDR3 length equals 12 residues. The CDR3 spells CASSPDRGEQYF. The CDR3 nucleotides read TGTGCCAGCAGCCCAGACAGGGGTGAGCAGTATTTT.

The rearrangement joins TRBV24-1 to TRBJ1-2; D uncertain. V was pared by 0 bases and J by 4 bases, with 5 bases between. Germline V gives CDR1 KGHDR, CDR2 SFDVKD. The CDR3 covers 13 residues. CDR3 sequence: CATSDLSSYGYTF. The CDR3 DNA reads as TGTGCCACCAGTGATTTGTCGTCCTATGGCTACACCTTC.

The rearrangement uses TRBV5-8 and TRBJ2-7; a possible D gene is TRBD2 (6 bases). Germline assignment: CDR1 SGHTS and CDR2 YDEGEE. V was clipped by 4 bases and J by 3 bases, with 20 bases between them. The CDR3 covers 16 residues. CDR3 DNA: TGTGCCAGCAGCCCGGCCCAGCGGGTAAGCCGCTACGAGCAGTACTTC. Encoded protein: CASSPAQRVSRYEQYF.

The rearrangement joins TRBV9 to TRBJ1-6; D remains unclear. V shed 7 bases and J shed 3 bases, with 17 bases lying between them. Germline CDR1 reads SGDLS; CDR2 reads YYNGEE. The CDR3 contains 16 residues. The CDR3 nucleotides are TGTGCCAGCCAAAAAGACACGGGGTTCTATAATTCACCCCTCCACTTT. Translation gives CASQKDTGFYNSPLHF.